Shown below are 12 T cell receptor beta chains from a single sample sequenced in a study of T-cell memory formation after mild COVID-19 (dated by TCRdb to the early 2020s). Libraries were constructed by 5' RACE. The sequencer was an Illumina NovaSeq 6000. Using fastp trimming at Q25 and MiXCR clonotype assembly, TCRdb reanalyzed the public sequencing data and kept in-frame beta chains. Under each unique CDR3 protein, matching rows form one entry showing the most common genes and DNA. In this sample the table shows some 440,000 distinct CDR3 sequences, roughly 23% of which occur a single time. The ten largest clones represent around 13% of the sample. Sequencing input: PBMCs or a T cell subset sorted from them (not recorded which). These receptors came from an adult woman who had mild COVID-19 (a few samples of this study predate the infection). The sample titles of this study are shuffled in the database, so cell type and time point are left out; the donor was told from shared clones.

This clonotype was counted only a few times. The chain couples TRBV19 to TRBJ1-2; the D gene is possibly TRBD1 (6 bases). The germline V and J ends were trimmed by 7 bases and 7 bases, with 13 bases remaining between them. The CDR3 runs 12 residues. The germline CDR1 and CDR2 sequences are LNHDA and SQIVND (reference sequence). The CDR3 DNA reads as TGTGCCAGTATGAGGACAGCGGTTGGCTACACCTTC. Translation gives CASMRTAVGYTF.

This clonotype appeared a few times. This chain joins TRBV6-6 and TRBJ2-7; maybe TRBD2 (6 bases). V lost 2 bases to trimming and J lost 0 bases, with 8 bases between them. The CDR3 contains 14 residues. Germline CDR1 and CDR2: MNHNY and SVGAGI (reference sequence). The CDR3 coding sequence is TGTGCCAGCAGTTACGCGGGGTTCTCCTACGAGCAGTACTTC. As protein: CASSYAGFSYEQYF.

V and J are TRBV7-6 and TRBJ2-1; 14 bases are shared with TRBD2. Germline values: CDR1 SGHVS, CDR2 FNYEAQ. V was pared by 5 bases and J by 6 bases, with 9 bases of the junction left unmatched. The CDR3 loop spans 17 amino acids. The CDR3 DNA is TGTGCCAGCAGCCCCAGGGGACTAGCGGGGGTTACCAATGAGCAGTTCTTC. This codes for CASSPRGLAGVTNEQFF.

The rearrangement uses TRBV4-1 and TRBJ1-2, with a possible D match to TRBD1 (6 bases). Germline-derived CDR1 and CDR2 are MGHRA and YSYEKL. The CDR3 covers 12 residues. Trimming removed 11 bases from V and 3 bases from J, with 13 bases in between. CDR3 nucleotide sequence: TGCGCCGCCCGGGACACCGACTATGGCTACACCTTC. Translation: CAARDTDYGYTF.

J is TRBJ1-2 and V is TRBV3-1; TRBD1 might be the D (6 bases). V lost 0 bases to trimming and J lost 4 bases, with 9 bases between them. CDR3 length equals 14 residues. Germline lookup yields CDR1 LGHDT and CDR2 YNNKEL (reference sequence). DNA of the CDR3: TGTGCCAGCAGCCAAGAAGACAGGTTCTATGGCTACACCTTC. Translating it yields CASSQEDRFYGYTF.

This clonotype occurred a few times. This chain joins TRBV15 and TRBJ2-1; 8 nucleotides match TRBD2. This CDR3 comprises 16 residues. The ends lost 0 bases at V and 2 bases at J; junction bases unmatched: 3. Germline CDR1 is LNHNV and CDR2 is YYDKDF (reference sequence). The CDR3 DNA follows: TGTGCCACCAGCAGAGATTCACTAGCGGCCTACAATGAGCAGTTCTTC. It yields the protein CATSRDSLAAYNEQFF.

A few counts support this clonotype. The chain uses TRBV5-1 and TRBJ1-6, with D maybe TRBD1 (6 bases). Between the trimmed V and J ends, which lost 4 bases and 7 bases, there was a span of 18 bases. Looked up from germline, CDR1 is SGHRS and CDR2 is YFSETQ. The CDR3 loop spans 16 amino acids. The DNA of the CDR3 is TGCGCCAGCAGCCCGCGGGGGCACATAAGCAATTCACCCCTCCACTTT. Protein: CASSPRGHISNSPLHF.

CDR3 protein: CASSVAHDTQYF. CDR3 nucleotides: TGTGCCAGCAGCGTAGCCCATGATACGCAGTATTTT. This chain uses TRBV9 with TRBJ2-3; D ambiguous. Germline CDR1 SGDLS, CDR2 YYNGEE. The CDR3 sequence is 12 residues long. V was cut by 0 bases and J by 6 bases, with 5 bases left in between.

This clonotype was detected many times. J is TRBJ2-4 and V is TRBV7-9; the D call may be TRBD1 or TRBD2 (5 bases each). V lost 4 bases to trimming and J lost 0 bases, with 13 bases between them. This CDR3 is 16 amino acids long. Germline V gene lookup returns CDR1 SEHNR and CDR2 FQNEAQ (reference sequence). CDR3 DNA sequence: TGTGCCAGCAGCTCTTCAGGGACGGAAGCCAAAAACATTCAGTACTTC. Translation gives CASSSSGTEAKNIQYF.

The CDR3 protein is CASSFFSTGTYEQYF. The CDR3 DNA sequence: TGTGCCAGCAGCTTTTTCTCGACAGGGACCTACGAGCAGTACTTC. The chain joins TRBV7-2 to TRBJ2-7; 7 bases are shared with TRBD1. This CDR3 region has 15 residues. Germline CDR1 reads SGHTA; CDR2 reads FQGNSA. J gave up 2 bases and V 3 bases, and 7 bases lay outside the gene matches.

The chain links TRBV6-5 to TRBJ2-2; TRBD1 agrees at 8 bases. This CDR3 region has 14 residues. Trimming took 7 bases from V and 3 from J; bases not matched to a gene: 4. Germline CDR1 MNHEY, CDR2 SVGAGI. CDR3 coding DNA: TGTGCCAGCACACAGGGGGTTTACACCGGGGAGCTGTTTTTT. Translating gives CASTQGVYTGELFF.

In this sample, this clonotype turned up a few times. The V gene is TRBV10-3, the J gene TRBJ2-3; D gene unclear. Trimming removed 4 bases from V and 0 bases from J, with 8 bases in between. Germline V CDR1 and CDR2: ENHRY, SYGVKD. The CDR3 extends over 14 amino acids. The CDR3 region has the DNA TGTGCCATCAGTGGGGCTACTAGCACAGATACGCAGTATTTT. As protein: CAISGATSTDTQYF.